These 5 T cell receptor beta chains share one sample of origin, sequenced in a study of cytomegalovirus exposure and HLA in healthy donors (dated by TCRdb to about 2017). To prepare the library, the immunoSEQ multiplex PCR assay was applied. A mixture of 60 forward primers for TCR Vbeta segments and 13 reverse primers for TCR Jbeta segments was used in the multiplex PCR. The table comes from immuneACCESS by way of TCRdb, which keeps in-frame sequences with V and J called. Part of the clones is missing from these tables; in studies checked, under half for an unresolved V gene and the rest for unknown reasons. This sample's table has entries for over 75,000 clones. Just over 5.5% of the sample is in the top ten clones. Sequences were obtained from PBMCs. Every receptor here comes from a girl aged 10 to 17 in good health and CMV-seropositive.

The genes are TRBV5-1 and TRBJ1-5, with a possible D match to TRBD1 (5 bases). V gave up 0 bases and J gave up 2 bases, with 9 bases separating them. From germline, CDR1 is SGHRS and CDR2 YFSETQ. The CDR3 runs to 15 residues. The chain's CDR3 is CASSLEGAGNQPQHF. The CDR3, as DNA: TGCGCCAGCAGCTTGGAAGGGGCAGGCAATCAGCCCCAGCATTTT.

V usage is TRBV4-2 and J usage is TRBJ1-3, with D maybe TRBD1 (6 bases). Germline loops: CDR1 LGHNA, CDR2 YNFKEQ. V was clipped by 0 bases and J by 3 bases, with 15 bases between them. CDR3 size: 17 residues. CDR3 protein: CASSQDQSGGGGNTIYF. In DNA form, the CDR3 reads TGTGCCAGCAGCCAAGATCAGTCGGGGGGCGGTGGAAACACCATATATTTT.

The CDR3 protein is CASSQEVWQTTDTQYF. CDR3 DNA sequence: TGCGCCAGCAGCCAAGAAGTCTGGCAAACCACAGATACGCAGTATTTT. The chain couples TRBV4-3 to TRBJ2-3; D is uncertain. V was trimmed by 0 bases and J by 2 bases, leaving 12 bases between them. The CDR3 loop spans 16 amino acids. Per germline, CDR1 LGHNA and CDR2 YSLEER.

The V call is TRBV27, the J call TRBJ1-2; 8 nucleotides match TRBD1. The CDR3 spans 17 residues. CDR1 is MNHEY and CDR2 is SMNVEV in the germline V gene (reference sequence). J gave up 4 bases and V 6 bases, and 16 bases lay outside the gene matches. The DNA for the CDR3 is TGTGCCAGCAGCTTCGCGGGCCGTGGACAGGGCACCTATGGCTACACCTTC. It encodes CASSFAGRGQGTYGYTF.

This chain uses TRBV6-5 with TRBJ1-4; 9 bases map to TRBD1. The CDR3 totals 14 residues. After removal of 5 bases from V and 7 bases from J, the junction contained 5 bases not matched to a gene. Looked up from germline, CDR1 is MNHEY and CDR2 is SVGAGI. The CDR3 is CASSPGTGSEKLFF. In nucleotides, the CDR3 is TGTGCCAGCAGTCCCGGGACAGGGAGTGAAAAACTGTTTTTT.